The next 16 T cell receptor beta chains were all read from a single sample in a study of cytomegalovirus exposure and HLA in healthy donors. The assay was immunoSEQ multiplex PCR, and TCRdb's table has in-frame clones only and misses some. The data contain about 140,000 clones, 80% to 90% of them seen just once; the ten biggest clones take up roughly 7.7%. Sequencing was done on a sample of PBMCs. Source of these receptors: a woman between 18 and 29 years old in good health and CMV-seropositive.

The chain couples TRBV29-1 to TRBJ2-7; TRBD1 aligns across 11 bases. V lost 7 bases, J lost 4 bases, and 9 bases stayed unmatched. Germline CDR1 and CDR2: SQVTM and ANQGSEA. There are 14 residues in the CDR3. The CDR3 coding sequence is TGCAGCGCCCGAGGCGGACAGGGGGCTTACGAGCAGTACTTC. The encoded protein is CSARGGQGAYEQYF.

The chain has TRBV28 and TRBJ2-7, with 7 bases matching TRBD2. Germline V CDR1 and CDR2: MDHEN, SYDVKM. Germline trimming cut 7 bases from V and 7 bases from J; bases unmatched to any gene: 10. The CDR3 runs 13 residues. The CDR3 reads CASKGGSLFEQYF. The CDR3 DNA reads as TGTGCCAGCAAGGGCGGGAGCTTGTTTGAGCAGTACTTC.

This sequence joins TRBV2 and TRBJ2-7, with D maybe TRBD2 (5 bases). Trimming pared 3 bases from V and 3 bases from J, leaving 15 bases between. The germline CDR1 and CDR2 sequences are SNHLY and FYNNEI. The CDR3 contains 15 residues. The DNA of the CDR3 is TGTGCCAGCAGTGATAGGGTGGGAGCGCACTACGAGCAGTACTTC. The encoded protein is CASSDRVGAHYEQYF.

As concerns this clone: The CDR3 carries no conserved terminal phenylalanine or tryptophan, so it likely arises from a read error. The chain couples TRBV15 to TRBJ2-7; 9 positions agree with TRBD2. After removal of 3 bases from V and 6 bases from J, the junction contained 9 bases not matched to a gene. The CDR3 is 15 residues long. Germline assignment: CDR1 LNHNV and CDR2 YYDKDF (reference sequence). DNA for the CDR3: TGTGCCACCAGCAGGAATAGCGGGAGCCGAGTCGAGCAGTACTCC. This encodes CATSRNSGSRVEQYS.

V is TRBV4-1 and J is TRBJ2-1; 7 bases agree with TRBD2. Germline trimming cut 2 bases from V and 0 bases from J; bases unmatched to any gene: 7. Germline assignment: CDR1 MGHRA and CDR2 YSYEKL. The CDR3 totals 17 residues. CDR3 amino acids: CASSQSASGSSYNEQFF. The DNA of the CDR3 is TGCGCCAGCAGCCAAAGCGCTAGCGGCAGCTCCTACAATGAGCAGTTCTTC.

The chain combines TRBV27 with TRBJ1-1; D gene uncertain. Trimming removed 8 bases from V and 1 base from J, with 14 bases in between. The CDR3 runs 14 residues. Germline CDR1 MNHEY, CDR2 SMNVEV (reference sequence). CDR3 nucleotides: TGTGCCAGCTATACCAGACACCGGAACACTGAAGCTTTCTTT. This sequence encodes CASYTRHRNTEAFF.

The chain recombines TRBV19 with TRBJ1-6, with D possibly TRBD1 on 5 matching bases. Germline lookup yields CDR1 LNHDA and CDR2 SQIVND (reference sequence). The V and J ends lost 3 bases and 4 bases respectively, with 10 bases between them. The CDR3 loop spans 15 amino acids. The CDR3 region is CASSIWGEYNSPLHF. The CDR3 DNA follows: TGTGCCAGTAGTATTTGGGGGGAATATAATTCACCCCTCCACTTT.

The rearrangement links TRBV28 to TRBJ1-2; 7 bases match TRBD1. The CDR3 totals 14 residues. V dropped 3 bases and J dropped 4; count of bases not matched to a gene: 5. Germline CDR1 MDHEN, CDR2 SYDVKM. The CDR3 DNA follows: TGTGCCAGCAGTTTGGGTACAGGGGCCTATGGCTACACCTTC. It is translated as CASSLGTGAYGYTF.

This rearrangement joins TRBV5-1 to TRBJ1-2, with TRBD1 as a possible D gene (5 bases). CDR1 SGHRS and CDR2 YFSETQ come from the germline V gene. V gave up 2 bases and J gave up 6 bases, with 14 bases separating them. The CDR3 runs 14 residues. The DNA for the CDR3 is TGCGCCAGCAGCTTCGGGGGAACCGACCATGGCTACACCTTC. Translation gives CASSFGGTDHGYTF.

The V call is TRBV11-2, the J call TRBJ1-1; a weak D match, TRBD1 (6 bases). The CDR3 extends over 14 amino acids. Trimming pared 7 bases from V and 5 bases from J, leaving 17 bases between. Germline lookup yields CDR1 SGHAT and CDR2 FQNNGV. The CDR3 DNA is TGTGCCAGCAACGAAGGGGGGGGAGGTACTGAAGCTTTCTTT. Protein sequence: CASNEGGGGTEAFF.

The V and J genes are TRBV2 and TRBJ1-1; no clear D. This CDR3 is built from 14 residues. Between the trimmed V and J ends, which lost 7 bases and 4 bases, there was a span of 16 bases. From germline, CDR1 is SNHLY and CDR2 FYNNEI. CDR3 in DNA: TGTGCCAGCACGACCCTTTCAGGCACCACTGAAGCTTTCTTT. Protein sequence: CASTTLSGTTEAFF.

The CDR3 DNA is TGTGCCAGTAGTGCACAGGGGTTGTCCTACAATGAGCAGTTCTTC. As protein: CASSAQGLSYNEQFF. This chain connects TRBV19 to TRBJ2-1; 7 nucleotides match TRBD1. Unmatched junction bases numbered 5, after V lost 5 bases and J lost 1 base. The CDR3 is 15 residues long. Germline assignment: CDR1 LNHDA and CDR2 SQIVND (reference sequence).

This clone occurred a few times. V gene TRBV28 combines with J gene TRBJ1-2, with TRBD1 matching 7 bases. The CDR3 is made up of 14 amino acids. The V gene end was trimmed by 8 bases and the J gene end by 3 bases; junction bases not matched to a gene: 9. The V gene's germline CDR1 is MDHEN and CDR2 SYDVKM. Here the CDR3 DNA reads TGTGCCAGCCTAGCTGACAGGGCCTACTATGGCTACACCTTC. It specifies CASLADRAYYGYTF.

This chain uses TRBV19 with TRBJ1-3, with 10 positions matching TRBD1. V gave up 7 bases and J gave up 6 bases; unmatched junction bases: 6. Germline V gene sequence: CDR1 LNHDA, CDR2 SQIVND (reference sequence). This CDR3 is 14 amino acids long. The CDR3, as DNA: TGTGCCAGTAAGAGGGACAGGGGAGAAAACACCATATATTTT. Translated, it gives CASKRDRGENTIYF.

The genes are TRBV2 and TRBJ1-6; D remains ambiguous. V lost 6 bases to trimming and J lost 10 bases, with 7 bases between them. The germline V gene encodes CDR1 SNHLY and CDR2 FYNNEI. The CDR3 loop spans 11 amino acids. The CDR3 nucleotides read TGTGCCAGCAGCCCGGAGTCACCCCTCCACTTT. Protein product: CASSPESPLHF. The variable domain in full, completed from reference TRBV2 and TRBJ1-6, reads EPEVTQTPSHQVTQMGQEVILRCVPISNHLYFYWYRQILGQKVEFLVSFYNNEISEKSEIFDDQFSVERPDGSNFTLKIRSTKLEDSAMYFCASSPESPLHFGNGTRLTVT.

DNA of the CDR3: TGTGCCAGCGCCTTCGGGAGTTTTAATGAGCAGTTCTTC. Amino acid sequence: CASAFGSFNEQFF. The V and J genes are TRBV2 and TRBJ2-1; D may be TRBD2 (6 bases). CDR1 is SNHLY and CDR2 is FYNNEI in the germline V gene. CDR3 size: 13 residues. Trimming took 8 bases from V and 7 from J, leaving 15 bases between them.